One T cell receptor beta chain is described in this entry. Its antigen is still unknown. These data come from a study of T cell responses to AZD1222 COVID-19 vaccine. Whole-study findings and limits: Sampling that yielded the repertoires occurred only after the peak T cell response.

CDR3 length equals 13 residues. V was trimmed by 7 bases and J by 0 bases, leaving 9 bases between them. Germline assignment: CDR1 SNHLY and CDR2 FYNNEI. Clones were read by immunoSEQ multiplex PCR, and TCRdb kept only the in-frame ones, dropping some. This table holds around 66,000 clones, more than 85% found once. V gene TRBV2 combines with J gene TRBJ1-1; possibly TRBD1 for D (5 bases). The starting material was peripheral blood, obtained on day 0 of AZD1222 vaccination. This TCR was sampled from an adult in good health. As DNA, the CDR3 is TGTGCCAGCAACCGGGGCCTGAACACTGAAGCTTTCTTT. Residues: CASNRGLNTEAFF.